The 19 T cell receptor beta chains below were found in one sample sequenced in a study of blood T cell repertoires in COVID-19. Assay: immunoSEQ multiplex PCR; the TCRdb copy retains only in-frame clones and omits some. The sample consists of roughly 350,000 clones, about nine tenths of them appearing once. The source material was peripheral blood. Receptors were obtained from a woman in her 70s with COVID-19, enrolled during active disease.

The chain employs TRBV11-2 and TRBJ1-3; D not resolved. Germline loops: CDR1 SGHAT, CDR2 FQNNGV. The CDR3 is 16 amino acids. V lost 1 base and J 0 bases, leaving 10 bases between the germline ends. The CDR3 bases are TGTGCCAGCAGCTTAGCTGCTCCCTACTCTGGAAACACCATATATTTT. Amino acids: CASSLAAPYSGNTIYF.

The V call is TRBV7-9, the J call TRBJ1-2, with a weak D call TRBD1 (6 bases). The CDR3 sequence is 12 residues long. Trimming removed 4 bases from V and 6 bases from J, with 9 bases in between. Germline CDR1 reads SEHNR; CDR2 reads FQNEAQ (reference sequence). The CDR3 DNA is TGTGCCAGCAGCTCATACAGGGATGGCTACACCTTC. The encoded protein is CASSSYRDGYTF.

The V call is TRBV4-2, the J call TRBJ2-2; the match to TRBD1 covers 7 bases. The CDR3 consists of 15 residues. Germline lookup yields CDR1 LGHNA and CDR2 YNFKEQ. V was pared by 2 bases and J by 3 bases, with 3 bases of the junction left unmatched. CDR3 in DNA: TGTGCCAGCAGCCAATACGGACAGGACACCGGGGAGCTGTTTTTT. Residues: CASSQYGQDTGELFF.

This chain connects TRBV5-1 to TRBJ1-6, with 9 bases matching TRBD1. Trimming cost V 3 bases and J 7 bases; bases outside gene matches: 5. Germline V CDR1 and CDR2: SGHRS, YFSETQ. The CDR3 spans 15 residues. The CDR3 is CASSYTGTGNSPLHF. Written as DNA, the CDR3 is TGCGCCAGCAGCTATACCGGGACAGGGAATTCACCCCTCCACTTT.

The genes are TRBV28 and TRBJ1-3; D remains ambiguous. V was cut by 2 bases and J by 2 bases, with 7 bases left in between. CDR1 is MDHEN, CDR2 SYDVKM, per germline. The CDR3 has 14 amino acids. The CDR3 region is CASSLNRAGNTIYF. CDR3 nucleotides: TGTGCCAGCAGTTTAAACAGAGCTGGAAACACCATATATTTT.

V usage is TRBV9 and J usage is TRBJ1-2, with TRBD1 identical over 7 bases. In germline, CDR1 is SGDLS, CDR2 YYNGEE. J gave up 4 bases and V 3 bases, and 9 bases lay outside the gene matches. The CDR3 runs to 15 residues. The CDR3 region has the DNA TGTGCCAGCAGCGCTGACAGGGAGAGACTCTATGGCTACACCTTC. Residues: CASSADRERLYGYTF.

Here the CDR3 DNA reads TGTGCCAGCAGTTACGGGTCCCAGGGTACGCAGTATTTT. It encodes CASSYGSQGTQYF. The rearrangement joins TRBV6-2 or TRBV6-3 to TRBJ2-3; TRBD1 might be the D (5 bases). Germline V gene lookup returns CDR1 MNHEY and CDR2 SVGEGT. The V and J ends lost 2 bases and 8 bases respectively, with 11 bases between them. CDR3 size: 13 residues.

The chain uses TRBV6-4 and TRBJ2-1; the match to TRBD2 covers 12 bases. CDR1 MRHNA and CDR2 SNTAGT come from the germline V gene. The CDR3 extends over 15 amino acids. J was trimmed by 6 bases and V by 3 bases; bases with no gene match: 3. Here the CDR3 reads CASSEGLAGRNEQFF. The DNA for the CDR3 is TGTGCCAGCAGTGAAGGACTAGCGGGACGCAATGAGCAGTTCTTC.

The J gene is TRBJ2-2, the V gene TRBV30; D may be TRBD2 (6 bases). V lost 6 bases and J 5 bases, leaving 22 bases between the germline ends. Germline CDR1 GTSNPN, CDR2 SVGIG (reference sequence). CDR3 length: 16 amino acids. CDR3 sequence (DNA): TGTGCCTGTACTTCGAGAGAGCTGGGGGGAACCGGGGAGCTGTTTTTT. Encoded protein: CACTSRELGGTGELFF.

The chain carries TRBV6-6 and TRBJ1-6, with D maybe TRBD1 (6 bases). V lost 0 bases and J lost 10, with 16 bases in between. This CDR3 has 16 amino acids. From germline, CDR1 is MNHNY and CDR2 SVGAGI (reference sequence). DNA for the CDR3: TGTGCCAGCAGTTACTCAGGAGAACAGGGAGGGTCACCCCTCCACTTT. Its translation is CASSYSGEQGGSPLHF.

The chain has TRBV5-1 and TRBJ1-1; D may be TRBD1 (5 bases). The V and J ends lost 1 base and 4 bases respectively, with 11 bases between them. The CDR3 consists of 14 residues. Looked up from germline, CDR1 is SGHRS and CDR2 is YFSETQ. CDR3: CASSLLSGPTEAFF. DNA for the CDR3: TGCGCCAGCAGCTTGCTGTCAGGGCCCACTGAAGCTTTCTTT.

The chain combines TRBV27 with TRBJ1-1; the match to TRBD1 covers 8 bases. The CDR3 length is 15 residues. Germline V gene sequence: CDR1 MNHEY, CDR2 SMNVEV (reference sequence). Unmatched junction bases numbered 5, after V lost 1 base and J lost 4 bases. The CDR3 bases are TGTGCCAGCAGTTTATGGACAGGGAGGGGCACTGAAGCTTTCTTT. As protein: CASSLWTGRGTEAFF.

The rearrangement uses TRBV7-2 and TRBJ1-5; weak D call: TRBD1 (6 bases). Deletions cut 3 bases from V and 8 bases from J, with 14 bases between. The germline V gene encodes CDR1 SGHTA and CDR2 FQGNSA. This CDR3 is built from 14 residues. CDR3 in amino acids: CASSFTGKGEPQHF. CDR3 DNA sequence: TGTGCCAGCAGCTTTACAGGGAAAGGGGAGCCCCAGCATTTT.

The chain combines TRBV19 with TRBJ1-5; D remains ambiguous. V dropped 8 bases and J dropped 2 bases, with 13 bases sitting between them. CDR3 size: 14 residues. Germline lookup yields CDR1 LNHDA and CDR2 SQIVND (reference sequence). The CDR3, as DNA: TGTGCCAGTGTGACATCAATAGGCAATCAGCCCCAGCATTTT. Translating it yields CASVTSIGNQPQHF.

The chain has TRBV5-4 and TRBJ1-3; 7 bases are shared with TRBD1. Germline lookup yields CDR1 SGHNT and CDR2 YYREEE (reference sequence). The length of the CDR3 is 15 residues. V trimming: 2 bases; J trimming: 3 bases; junction bases outside the gene matches: 5. In DNA, the CDR3 is TGTGCCAGCAGCTTCGGGACAGCGTATGGAAACACCATATATTTT. Translated: CASSFGTAYGNTIYF.

This sequence joins TRBV11-2 and TRBJ2-3, with a weak D call TRBD1 (6 bases). The germline V and J ends were trimmed by 1 base and 4 bases, with 18 bases remaining between them. The germline V gene encodes CDR1 SGHAT and CDR2 FQNNGV. The CDR3 is 17 residues long. As DNA, the CDR3 is TGTGCCAGCAGCTTAGGGGTGGGGGCCATGGCGTCAGATACGCAGTATTTT. Protein sequence: CASSLGVGAMASDTQYF.

The rearrangement uses TRBV27 and TRBJ2-1, with no clear D. Trimming cost V 4 bases and J 7 bases, with 11 bases left between them. Germline-derived CDR1 and CDR2 are MNHEY and SMNVEV (reference sequence). CDR3 length: 13 residues. This chain's CDR3 is CASSYDEDNEQFF. The CDR3 nucleotides are TGTGCCAGCAGTTACGACGAGGATAATGAGCAGTTCTTC.

This chain links TRBV6-6 with TRBJ1-5; the D is unclear. The germline V gene encodes CDR1 MNHNY and CDR2 SVGAGI (reference sequence). The CDR3 extends over 13 amino acids. V shed 7 bases and J shed 3 bases, with 10 bases lying between them. The CDR3, as DNA: TGTGCCAGCAAGTCTATTACCAATCAGCCCCAGCATTTT. This translates into CASKSITNQPQHF.

J is TRBJ2-5 and V is TRBV18, with 9 bases lining up with TRBD2. V gave up 1 base and J gave up 1 base; unmatched junction bases: 16. This CDR3 has 20 residues. In germline, CDR1 is KGHSH, CDR2 LQKENI. The CDR3 spells CASSPRYAGGQGYLQETQYF. As DNA, the CDR3 is TGTGCCAGCTCACCACGGTACGCGGGGGGGCAGGGTTACCTCCAAGAGACCCAGTACTTC.